This TCR beta chain came from a study of neurological immune-mediated disorders. This clonotype was seen ten or more times. The cDNA was produced through 5'RACE with 10-nucleotide random UMIs. Whenever a sequencing run was performed, it yielded over 180 million TCR-beta sequences from 15-18 subjects. In TCRdb, the 5' RACE reads were re-called with MiXCR into one record per CDR3 protein. The sample consists of over 25,000 distinct CDR3 sequences, around 1.5% of them appearing once. Where libraries were unsorted, they were derived from 2 million PBMCs stored at -80 degrees C. The CDR3 has 12 residues. The V end was cut by 5 bases, the J end by 8 bases, with 12 bases between. The V gene's germline CDR1 is DFQATT and CDR2 SNEGSKA (reference sequence).

This receptor was identified in a woman in her 30s with multiple sclerosis. The gene calls are TRBV20-1 and TRBJ1-4; TRBD1 might be the D (5 bases). Sequencing was done on a sample of PBMCs. CDR3 sequence reads: CSALGVQEKLFF. CDR3 bases: TGCAGTGCTTTGGGGGTACAGGAAAAACTGTTTTTT.